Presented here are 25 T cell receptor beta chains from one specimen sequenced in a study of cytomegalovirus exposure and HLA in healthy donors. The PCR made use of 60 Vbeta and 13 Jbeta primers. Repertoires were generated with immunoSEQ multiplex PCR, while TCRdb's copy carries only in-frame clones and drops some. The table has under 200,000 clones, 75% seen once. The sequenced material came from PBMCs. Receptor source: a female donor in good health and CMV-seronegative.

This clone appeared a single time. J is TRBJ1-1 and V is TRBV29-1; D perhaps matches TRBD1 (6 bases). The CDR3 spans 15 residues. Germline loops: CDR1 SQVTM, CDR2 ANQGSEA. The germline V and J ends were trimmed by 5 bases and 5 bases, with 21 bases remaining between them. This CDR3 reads CSVFNSGGGATEAFF. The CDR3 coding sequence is TGCAGCGTTTTCAATAGCGGGGGGGGCGCGACTGAAGCTTTCTTT.

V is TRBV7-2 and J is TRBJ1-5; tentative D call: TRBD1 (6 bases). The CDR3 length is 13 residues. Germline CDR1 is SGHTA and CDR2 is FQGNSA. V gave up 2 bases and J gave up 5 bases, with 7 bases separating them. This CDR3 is CASSLNRDQPQHF. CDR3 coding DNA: TGTGCCAGCAGCTTAAACAGGGATCAGCCCCAGCATTTT.

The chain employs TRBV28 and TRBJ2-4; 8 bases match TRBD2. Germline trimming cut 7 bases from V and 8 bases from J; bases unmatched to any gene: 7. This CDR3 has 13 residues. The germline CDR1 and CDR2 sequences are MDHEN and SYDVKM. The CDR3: CASNPTGGDIQYF. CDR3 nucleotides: TGTGCCAGCAACCCGACGGGGGGGGACATTCAGTACTTC.

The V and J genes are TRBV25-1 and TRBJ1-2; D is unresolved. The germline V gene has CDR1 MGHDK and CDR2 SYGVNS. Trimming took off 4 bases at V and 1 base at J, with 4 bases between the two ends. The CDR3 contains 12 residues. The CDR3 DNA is TGTGCCAGCAGTGGCGGTAACTATGGCTACACCTTC. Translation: CASSGGNYGYTF.

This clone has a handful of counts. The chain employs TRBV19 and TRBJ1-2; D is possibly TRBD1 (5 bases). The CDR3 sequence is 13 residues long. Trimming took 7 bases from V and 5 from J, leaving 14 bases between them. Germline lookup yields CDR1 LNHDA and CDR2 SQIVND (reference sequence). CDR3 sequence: CASTPWGVYGYTF. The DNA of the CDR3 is TGTGCCAGTACCCCCTGGGGGGTTTATGGCTACACCTTC.

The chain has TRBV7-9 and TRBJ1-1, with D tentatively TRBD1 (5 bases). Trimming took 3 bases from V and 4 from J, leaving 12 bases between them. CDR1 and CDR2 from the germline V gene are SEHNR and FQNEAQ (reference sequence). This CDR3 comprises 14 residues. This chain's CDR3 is CASSFERGSTEAFF. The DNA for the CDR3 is TGTGCCAGCAGCTTCGAACGGGGGAGCACTGAAGCTTTCTTT. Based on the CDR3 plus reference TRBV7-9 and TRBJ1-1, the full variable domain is DTGVSQNPRHKITKRGQNVTFRCDPISEHNRLYWYRQTLGQGPEFLTYFQNEAQLEKSRLLSDRFSAERPKGSFSTLEIQRTEQGDSAMYLCASSFERGSTEAFFGQGTRLTVV.

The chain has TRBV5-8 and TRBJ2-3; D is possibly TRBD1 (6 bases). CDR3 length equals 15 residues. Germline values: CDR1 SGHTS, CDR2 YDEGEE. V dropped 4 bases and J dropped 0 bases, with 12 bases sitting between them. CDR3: CASSPYRASTDTQYF. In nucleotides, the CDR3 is TGTGCCAGCAGCCCCTACAGGGCCAGCACAGATACGCAGTATTTT.

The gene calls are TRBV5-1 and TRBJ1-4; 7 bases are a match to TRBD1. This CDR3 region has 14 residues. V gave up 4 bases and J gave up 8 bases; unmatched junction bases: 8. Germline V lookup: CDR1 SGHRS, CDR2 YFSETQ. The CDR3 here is CASSDDRVREKLFF. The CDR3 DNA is TGCGCCAGCAGCGACGACAGGGTACGGGAAAAACTGTTTTTT.

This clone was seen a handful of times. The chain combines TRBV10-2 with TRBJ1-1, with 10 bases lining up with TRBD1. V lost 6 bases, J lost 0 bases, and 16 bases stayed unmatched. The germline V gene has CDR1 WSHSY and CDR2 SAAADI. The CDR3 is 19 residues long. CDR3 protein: CASRATIGWTGGMNTEAFF. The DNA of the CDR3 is TGCGCCAGCAGAGCAACCATCGGCTGGACAGGGGGTATGAACACTGAAGCTTTCTTT.

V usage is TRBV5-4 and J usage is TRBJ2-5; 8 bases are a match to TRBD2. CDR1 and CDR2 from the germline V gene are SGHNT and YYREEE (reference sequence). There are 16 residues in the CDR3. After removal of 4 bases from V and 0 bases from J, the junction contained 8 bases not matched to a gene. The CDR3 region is CASSAPTSVDQETQYF. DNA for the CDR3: TGTGCCAGCAGCGCGCCGACTAGCGTAGACCAAGAGACCCAGTACTTC.

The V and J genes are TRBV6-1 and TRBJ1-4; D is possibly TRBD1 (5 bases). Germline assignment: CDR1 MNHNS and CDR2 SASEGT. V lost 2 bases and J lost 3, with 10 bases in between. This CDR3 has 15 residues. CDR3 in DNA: TGTGCCAGCAGTGAAATGGTAGGGGCTAATGAAAAACTGTTTTTT. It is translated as CASSEMVGANEKLFF.

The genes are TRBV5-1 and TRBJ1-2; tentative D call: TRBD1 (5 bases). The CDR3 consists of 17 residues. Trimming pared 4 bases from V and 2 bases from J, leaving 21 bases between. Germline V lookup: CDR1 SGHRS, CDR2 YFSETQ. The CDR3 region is CASSRTPMDKLNYGYTF. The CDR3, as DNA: TGCGCCAGCAGCCGGACCCCGATGGACAAATTGAACTATGGCTACACCTTC.

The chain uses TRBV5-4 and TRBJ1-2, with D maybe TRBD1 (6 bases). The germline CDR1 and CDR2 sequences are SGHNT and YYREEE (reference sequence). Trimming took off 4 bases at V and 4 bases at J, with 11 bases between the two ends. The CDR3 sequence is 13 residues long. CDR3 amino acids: CASSPDRSYGYTF. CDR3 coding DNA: TGTGCCAGCAGCCCCGACAGGTCCTATGGCTACACCTTC. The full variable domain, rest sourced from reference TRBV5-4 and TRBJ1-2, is ETGVTQSPTHLIKTRGQQVTLRCSSQSGHNTVSWYQQALGQGPQFIFQYYREEENGRGNFPPRFSGLQFPNYSSELNVNALELDDSALYLCASSPDRSYGYTFGSGTRLTVV.

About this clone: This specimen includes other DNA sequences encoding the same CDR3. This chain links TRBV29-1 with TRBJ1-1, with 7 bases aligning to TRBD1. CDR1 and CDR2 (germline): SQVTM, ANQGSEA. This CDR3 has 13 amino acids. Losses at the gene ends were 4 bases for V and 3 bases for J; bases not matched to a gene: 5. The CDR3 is CSVGQGWDTEAFF. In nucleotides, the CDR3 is TGCAGCGTTGGACAGGGATGGGACACTGAAGCTTTCTTT.

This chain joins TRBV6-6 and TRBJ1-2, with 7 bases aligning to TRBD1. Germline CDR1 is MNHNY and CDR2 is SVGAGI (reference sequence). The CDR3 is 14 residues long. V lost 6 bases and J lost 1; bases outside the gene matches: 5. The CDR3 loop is CASRRDRVNYGYTF. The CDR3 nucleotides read TGTGCCAGCAGGAGGGACAGAGTTAACTATGGCTACACCTTC.

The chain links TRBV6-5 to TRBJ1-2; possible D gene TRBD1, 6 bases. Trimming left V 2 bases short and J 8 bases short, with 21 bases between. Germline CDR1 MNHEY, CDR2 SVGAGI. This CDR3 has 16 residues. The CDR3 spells CASSYRQGIGLEGYTF. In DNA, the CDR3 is TGTGCCAGCAGTTACAGGCAGGGGATCGGTTTAGAGGGCTACACCTTC.

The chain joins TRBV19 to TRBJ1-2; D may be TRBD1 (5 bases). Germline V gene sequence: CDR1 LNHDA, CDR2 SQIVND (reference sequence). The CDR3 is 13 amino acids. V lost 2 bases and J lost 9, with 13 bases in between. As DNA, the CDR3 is TGTGCCAGTAGTATAAGCAGGGCGAGTCGCTACACCTTC. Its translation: CASSISRASRYTF.

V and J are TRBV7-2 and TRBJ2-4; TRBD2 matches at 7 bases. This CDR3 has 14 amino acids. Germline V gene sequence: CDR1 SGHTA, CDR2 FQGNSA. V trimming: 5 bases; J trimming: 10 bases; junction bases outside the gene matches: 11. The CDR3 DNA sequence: TGTGCCAGCAGCCTCCCGGCGGGGGAGTGGATTCAGTACTTC. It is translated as CASSLPAGEWIQYF.

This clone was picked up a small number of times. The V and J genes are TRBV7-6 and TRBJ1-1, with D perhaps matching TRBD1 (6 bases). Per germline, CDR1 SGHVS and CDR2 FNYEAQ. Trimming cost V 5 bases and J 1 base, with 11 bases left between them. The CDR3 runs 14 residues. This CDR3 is CASSPQGTNTEAFF. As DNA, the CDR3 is TGTGCCAGCAGCCCGCAGGGGACGAACACTGAAGCTTTCTTT.

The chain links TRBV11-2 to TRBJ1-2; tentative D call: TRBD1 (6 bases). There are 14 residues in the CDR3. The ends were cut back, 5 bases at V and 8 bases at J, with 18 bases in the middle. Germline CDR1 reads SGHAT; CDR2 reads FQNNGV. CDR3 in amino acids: CASSRTYRAGGYTF. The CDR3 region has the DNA TGTGCCAGCAGCCGAACATACAGGGCGGGCGGCTACACCTTC.

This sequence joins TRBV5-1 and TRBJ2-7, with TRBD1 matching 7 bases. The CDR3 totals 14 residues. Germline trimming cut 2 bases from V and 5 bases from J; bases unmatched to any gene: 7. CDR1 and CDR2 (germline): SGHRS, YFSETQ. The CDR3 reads CASSFQTGNDEQYF. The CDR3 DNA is TGCGCCAGCAGCTTTCAGACAGGGAACGACGAGCAGTACTTC.

DNA for the CDR3: TGTGCCAGCTCACCACCCGCAGGCCGGGGCACTGAAGCTTTCTTT. It yields the protein CASSPPAGRGTEAFF. V is TRBV18 and J is TRBJ1-1; D unclear. This CDR3 comprises 15 residues. Germline assignment: CDR1 KGHSH and CDR2 LQKENI. V was trimmed by 0 bases and J by 4 bases, leaving 12 bases between them.

The CDR3 is CASSHNVAGQDTQYF. CDR3 coding DNA: TGCGCCAGCAGCCACAACGTAGCGGGACAAGATACGCAGTATTTT. The genes are TRBV4-3 and TRBJ2-3; 8 nucleotides align to TRBD2. Germline trimming cut 3 bases from V and 5 bases from J; bases unmatched to any gene: 7. This CDR3 comprises 15 residues. Germline CDR1 reads LGHNA; CDR2 reads YSLEER.

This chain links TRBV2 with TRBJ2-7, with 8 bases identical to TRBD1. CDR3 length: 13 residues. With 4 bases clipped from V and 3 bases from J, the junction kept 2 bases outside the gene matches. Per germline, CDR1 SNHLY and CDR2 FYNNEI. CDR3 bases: TGTGCCAGCAGTGGAACAGGGGGCTACGAGCAGTACTTC. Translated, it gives CASSGTGGYEQYF.

The CDR3 reads CASSEFLGGVGDNEQFF. As DNA, the CDR3 is TGTGCCAGCAGTGAATTCCTCGGAGGGGTAGGAGACAATGAGCAGTTCTTC. The V and J genes are TRBV25-1 and TRBJ2-1, with D tentatively TRBD2 (6 bases). This CDR3 is 17 amino acids long. Trimming removed 1 base at V and 5 bases at J, with 18 bases between. The germline gives CDR1 MGHDK, CDR2 SYGVNS.